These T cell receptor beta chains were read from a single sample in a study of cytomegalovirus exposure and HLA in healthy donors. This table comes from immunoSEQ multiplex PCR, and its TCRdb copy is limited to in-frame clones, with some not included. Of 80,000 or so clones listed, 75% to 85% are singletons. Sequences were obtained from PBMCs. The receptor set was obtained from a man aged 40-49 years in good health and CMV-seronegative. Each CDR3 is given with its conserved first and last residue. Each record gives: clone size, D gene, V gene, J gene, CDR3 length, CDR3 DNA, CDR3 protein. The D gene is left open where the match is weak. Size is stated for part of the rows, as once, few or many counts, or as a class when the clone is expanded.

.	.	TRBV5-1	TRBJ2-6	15	TGCGCCAGCAGCACGCGACAGTCTGGGGCCAACGTCCTGACTTTC	CASSTRQSGANVLTF
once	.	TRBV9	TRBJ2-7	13	TGTGCCAGCAGCGCCGGACTATCCTACGAGCAGTACTTC	CASSAGLSYEQYF
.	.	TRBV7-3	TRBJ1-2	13	TGTGCCAGCAGCTCTTCGGGGGACTATGGCTACACCTTC	CASSSSGDYGYTF
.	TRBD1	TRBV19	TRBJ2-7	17	TGTGCCAGTAGTAGGAGGACAGGGTCGATCAGCTCCTACGAGCAGTACTTC	CASSRRTGSISSYEQYF
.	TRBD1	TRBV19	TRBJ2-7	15	TGTGCCAGTAGTATGGGACAGGGGGCCGCCTACGAGCAGTACTTC	CASSMGQGAAYEQYF
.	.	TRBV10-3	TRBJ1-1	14	TGTGCCATCAGCGACTCAGGGTCGGTCACTGAAGCTTTCTTT	CAISDSGSVTEAFF
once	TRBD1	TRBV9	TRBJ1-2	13	TGTGCCAGCAGCGCCGGACAGGGTGGAGGCTACCCCTTC	CASSAGQGGGYPF
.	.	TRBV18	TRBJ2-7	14	TGTGCCAGCTCACGCGGAGGACGGAACTACGAGCAGTACTTC	CASSRGGRNYEQYF
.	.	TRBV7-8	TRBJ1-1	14	TGTGCCAGCAGCCTCAATAACGGGGGAACTGAAGCTTTCTTT	CASSLNNGGTEAFF
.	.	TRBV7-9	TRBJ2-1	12	TGTGCCAGCAGCTTAGATACGGATGAGCAGTTCTTC	CASSLDTDEQFF
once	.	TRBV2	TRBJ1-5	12	TGTGCCAGCAGCCGACTAACGTCGCCCCAGCATTTT	CASSRLTSPQHF
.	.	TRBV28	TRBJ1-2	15	TGTGCCAGCAGTTTAGGGCCAGGAACCCAGTTTGGCTACACCTTC	CASSLGPGTQFGYTF
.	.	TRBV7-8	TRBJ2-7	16	TGTGCCAGCAGCTACATTGAGGGCGCTCCCTTATACGAGCAGTACTTC	CASSYIEGAPLYEQYF
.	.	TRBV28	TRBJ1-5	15	TGTGCCAGCAGTGGGACACCTACAAGCAATCAGCCCCAGCATTTT	CASSGTPTSNQPQHF
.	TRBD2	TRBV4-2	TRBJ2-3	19	TGTGCCAGCAGCCAAGCTATAGCGGGGGGATCCCCTCCCACAGATACGCAGTATTTT	CASSQAIAGGSPPTDTQYF
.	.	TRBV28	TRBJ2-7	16	TGTGCCAGCACCAATTGGGGGAGGGGGAAGCTCTACGAGCAGTACTTC	CASTNWGRGKLYEQYF
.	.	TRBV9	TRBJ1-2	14	TGTGCCAGCAGCGGAAGAGGGGGGGCTGGCGGCTACCCCTTC	CASSGRGGAGGYPF
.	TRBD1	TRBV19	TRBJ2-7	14	TGTGCCAGTTCCCCGGGACAGGGGCCCTACGAGCAGTACTTC	CASSPGQGPYEQYF
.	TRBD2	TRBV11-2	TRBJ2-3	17	TGTGCCAGCAGCTTGACCCCCGCAGCGGGGCGGACAGATACGCAGTATTTT	CASSLTPAAGRTDTQYF
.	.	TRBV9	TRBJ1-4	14	TGTGCCAGCAGCGTCACTGCAACTAATGAAAAACTGTTTTTT	CASSVTATNEKLFF
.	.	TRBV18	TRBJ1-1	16	TGTGCCAGCTCACCGGTCGGGGGGCTAGAGAACACTGAAGCTTTCTTT	CASSPVGGLENTEAFF
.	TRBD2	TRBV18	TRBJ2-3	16	TGTGCCAGCTCACCACCGACTAGCGGGGAAACAGATACGCAGTATTTT	CASSPPTSGETDTQYF
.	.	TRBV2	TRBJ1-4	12	TGTGCCAGCTCTGCAGGGGATTGGGTTAGTTTTTTT	CASSAGDWVSFF
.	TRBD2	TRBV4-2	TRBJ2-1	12	TGTGCCAGCAGCCAAGATGGACTAGCACAGTTCTTC	CASSQDGLAQFF
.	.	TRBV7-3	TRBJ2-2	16	TGTGCCAGCAGCCGAGGGCCTATCGGGAACACCGGGGAGCTGTTTTTT	CASSRGPIGNTGELFF
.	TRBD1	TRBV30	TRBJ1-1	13	TGTGCCTGGGGGGGGACAGTGAACACTGAAGCTTTCTTT	CAWGGTVNTEAFF
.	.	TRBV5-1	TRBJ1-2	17	TGCGCCAGCAGCTTGGCGCCGACAGGACCAAGGCCCTATGGCTACACCTTC	CASSLAPTGPRPYGYTF
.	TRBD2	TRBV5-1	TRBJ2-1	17	TGCGCCAGCAGCTTGGATTGGCGGGGGGGCCGTTACAATGAGCAGTTCTTC	CASSLDWRGGRYNEQFF
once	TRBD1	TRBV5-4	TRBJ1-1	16	TGTGCCAGCAGCCCTAGGACAGGGGGCAAGGGCACTGAAGCTTTCTTT	CASSPRTGGKGTEAFF
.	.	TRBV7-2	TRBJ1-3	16	TGTGCCAGCAGCTTAGATTCAGGGGCCTCTGGAAACACCATATATTTT	CASSLDSGASGNTIYF
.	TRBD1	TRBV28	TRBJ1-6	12	TGTGCGTCAGGGACAGGGCTTTCACCCCTCCACTTT	CASGTGLSPLHF
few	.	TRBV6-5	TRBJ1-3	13	TGTGCCAGCAGTAGCTCGGGGGGAAACACCATATATTTT	CASSSSGGNTIYF
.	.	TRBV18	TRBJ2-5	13	TGTGCCAGCTCCCCCGACACTCAAGAGACCCAGTACTTC	CASSPDTQETQYF
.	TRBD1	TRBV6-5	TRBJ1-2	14	TGTGCCAGCAGTAGACAGAGGGGGCGCATAGGCTACACCTTC	CASSRQRGRIGYTF
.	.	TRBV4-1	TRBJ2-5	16	TGCGCCAGCAGCCAAGATCTGCGCGGGTCGAAAGAGACCCAGTACTTC	CASSQDLRGSKETQYF
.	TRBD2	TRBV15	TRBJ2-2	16	TGTGCCACCAGCAGTCCATGGGCGGGGGGCACCGGGGAGCTGTTTTTT	CATSSPWAGGTGELFF
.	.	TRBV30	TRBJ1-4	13	TGTGCCTGGACCGGTTCAACTAATGAAAAACTGTTTTTT	CAWTGSTNEKLFF
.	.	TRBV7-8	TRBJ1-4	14	TGTGCCAGCAGCCCCGGGTCAGCTAATGAAAAACTGTTTTTT	CASSPGSANEKLFF
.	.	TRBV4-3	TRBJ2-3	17	TGCGCCAGCAGCCAAGATCTGGCAGCGATTAACACAGATACGCAGTATTTT	CASSQDLAAINTDTQYF
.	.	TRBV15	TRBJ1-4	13	TGTGCCACCAGCAGGGCCGGACGGGGAGGGCTGTTTTTT	CATSRAGRGGLFF
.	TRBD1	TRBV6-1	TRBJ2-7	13	TGTGCCAGCGTGGGACAGGGGTGGTACGAGCAGTACTTC	CASVGQGWYEQYF
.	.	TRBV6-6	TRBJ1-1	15	TGTGCCAGCAGTTACTCAGGGGGGGGCGGAAGTTCCGCTTTCTTT	CASSYSGGGGSSAFF
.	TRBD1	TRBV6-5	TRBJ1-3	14	TGTGCCAGCAGTATGACAGGGGCTGGAAACACCATACACTTT	CASSMTGAGNTIHF
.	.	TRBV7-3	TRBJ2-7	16	TGTGCCAGCAGCCAACAGGGACTACTGAGCTCCTACGAGCAGTACTTC	CASSQQGLLSSYEQYF
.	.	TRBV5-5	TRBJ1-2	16	TGTGCCAGCAGCTCCGCGGGCCCAATTGCTAACTATGGCTACACCTTC	CASSSAGPIANYGYTF
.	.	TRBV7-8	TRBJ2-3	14	TGTGCCAGCAGCTTACCGGGGGGCACAGATACGCAGTATTTT	CASSLPGGTDTQYF
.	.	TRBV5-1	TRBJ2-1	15	TGCGCCAGCAGCTCAGAGCGGAGGGACTACAATGAGCAGTTCTTC	CASSSERRDYNEQFF
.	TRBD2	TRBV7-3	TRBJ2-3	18	TGTGCCAGCAGCTTAAAGGGAGCTGCGGGGGGGCAAGCAGATACGCAGTATTTT	CASSLKGAAGGQADTQYF
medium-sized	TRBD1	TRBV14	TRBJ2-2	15	TGTGCCAGCAGCCACGACAGGGTAACGGGCGGGGAGCTGTTTTTT	CASSHDRVTGGELFF
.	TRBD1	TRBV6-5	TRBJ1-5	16	TGTGCCAGCAGTTACTCGTGGACAGGGGTCGGTCAGCCCCAGCATTTT	CASSYSWTGVGQPQHF